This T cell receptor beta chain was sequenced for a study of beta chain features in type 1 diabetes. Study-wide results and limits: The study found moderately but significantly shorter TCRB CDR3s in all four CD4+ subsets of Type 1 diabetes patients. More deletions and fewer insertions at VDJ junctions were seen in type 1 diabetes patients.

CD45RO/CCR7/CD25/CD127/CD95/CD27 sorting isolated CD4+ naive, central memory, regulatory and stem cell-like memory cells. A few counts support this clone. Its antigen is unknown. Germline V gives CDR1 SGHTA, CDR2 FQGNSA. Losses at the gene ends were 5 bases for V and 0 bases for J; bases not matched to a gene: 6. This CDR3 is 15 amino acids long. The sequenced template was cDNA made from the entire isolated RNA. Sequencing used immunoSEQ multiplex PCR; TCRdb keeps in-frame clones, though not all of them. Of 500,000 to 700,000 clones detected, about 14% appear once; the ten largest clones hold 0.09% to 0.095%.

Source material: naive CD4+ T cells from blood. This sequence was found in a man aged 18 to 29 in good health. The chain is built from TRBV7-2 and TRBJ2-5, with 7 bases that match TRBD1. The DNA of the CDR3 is TGTGCCAGCAGCCCCCGACAGGGCTACCAAGAGACCCAGTACTTC. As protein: CASSPRQGYQETQYF. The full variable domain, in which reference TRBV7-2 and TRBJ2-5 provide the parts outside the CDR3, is GAGVSQSPSNKVTEKGKDVELRCDPISGHTALYWYRQSLGQGLEFLIYFQGNSAPDKSGLPSDRFSAERTGGSVSTLTIQRTQQEDSAVYLCASSPRQGYQETQYFGPGTRLLVL.